The present T cell receptor beta chain was sequenced within a study of shared clonotypes between healthy human individuals. Trimming took 0 bases from V and 3 from J, leaving 9 bases between them. Per germline, CDR1 PRHDT and CDR2 FYEKMQ (reference sequence). This CDR3 is built from 14 residues. Assay: immunoSEQ multiplex PCR; the TCRdb copy retains only in-frame clones and omits some. The repertoire holds 1.5 million to 2.5 million clones, with about 95% as singletons. Terminally differentiated effector memory CD45RA+ cells were excluded from the naive CD8 cells, which were CD45RO-negative and positively selected for CCR7.

Input material: naive CD8+ T cells sorted from blood. This clonotype was sampled from a young man in good health. The V call is TRBV13, the J call TRBJ2-7; perhaps TRBD1 as D (5 bases). CDR3 nucleotide sequence: TGTGCCAGCAGCTTAGGGACAGTTAACTACGAGCAGTACTTC. It encodes CASSLGTVNYEQYF.